This T cell receptor (beta chain) derives from a study of technical replicates of blood from a few donors. This table comes from immunoSEQ multiplex PCR, and its TCRdb copy is limited to in-frame clones, with some not included. The sample includes roughly 100,000 clones, 96% of them seen just once. The CDR3 extends over 15 amino acids. CDR1 and CDR2 from the germline V gene are SGHKS and YYEKEE (reference sequence). The germline V and J ends were trimmed by 0 bases and 0 bases, with 7 bases remaining between them. Sequencing used T cells isolated from PBMCs. The rearrangement joins TRBV5-5 to TRBJ1-5; no firm D call. This TCR was recovered from a human donor in good health. The CDR3 DNA sequence: TGTGCCAGCAGCTTGGGTGACTATAGCAATCAGCCCCAGCATTTT. It is translated as CASSLGDYSNQPQHF.